Following are 23 T cell receptor beta chains from one sample sequenced in a study of OX40 agonist ivuxolimab in advanced cancers. Sequenced by immunoSEQ multiplex PCR; TCRdb stores in-frame clones only, minus some. The sample shows about 66,000 clones, roughly 80% of them seen only once. The sequencing used CD4+ or CD8+ T cells sorted from blood, collected in a trial of the OX40 agonist ivuxolimab. These receptors all stem from an adult with an advanced solid tumor such as melanoma, head and neck, liver or kidney cancer.

The CDR3 loop is CASSGQRYTEAFF. The CDR3 DNA reads as TGTGCCAGCTCTGGACAGAGATACACTGAAGCTTTCTTT. This rearrangement joins TRBV18 to TRBJ1-1; D might be TRBD1 (6 bases). This CDR3 contains 13 residues. V was pared by 6 bases and J by 3 bases, with 11 bases between. CDR1 and CDR2 (germline): KGHSH, LQKENI. Filled out from reference TRBV18 and TRBJ1-1, the complete variable domain reads NAGVMQNPRHLVRRRGQEARLRCSPMKGHSHVYWYRQLPEEGLKFMVYLQKENIIDESGMPKERFSAEFPKEGPSILRIQQVVRGDSAAYFCASSGQRYTEAFFGQGTRLTVV.

The J gene is TRBJ1-1, the V gene TRBV15; no clear D. V was trimmed by 3 bases and J by 1 base, leaving 6 bases between them. CDR1 LNHNV and CDR2 YYDKDF come from the germline V gene (reference sequence). This CDR3 spans 13 amino acids. CDR3 in amino acids: CATSRSPNTEAFF. CDR3 DNA sequence: TGTGCCACCAGCAGGAGTCCGAACACTGAAGCTTTCTTT.

The rearrangement links TRBV7-8 to TRBJ1-3, with D possibly matching TRBD1 (5 bases). Germline CDR1 SGHVS, CDR2 FQNEAQ. The CDR3 is 18 amino acids. V lost 1 base to trimming and J lost 9 bases, with 25 bases between them. CDR3 in DNA: TGTGCCAGCAGCTTAGATCATCGGGGGACCAACCTTTGGGGCACCATATATTTT. Translating gives CASSLDHRGTNLWGTIYF.

This clone was counted at least ten times. The rearrangement uses TRBV6-5 and TRBJ2-2, with TRBD2 matching 8 bases. Germline assignment: CDR1 MNHEY and CDR2 SVGAGI. With 0 bases clipped from V and 6 bases from J, the junction kept 6 bases outside the gene matches. The CDR3 loop spans 16 amino acids. The CDR3 is CASSYSTSALAGELFF. CDR3 in DNA: TGTGCCAGCAGTTACTCGACTAGCGCCCTCGCCGGGGAGCTGTTTTTT.

This clone showed up just once. The chain is built from TRBV14 and TRBJ2-2; either TRBD1 or TRBD2 may supply D (5 bases each). The CDR3 spans 16 residues. The germline V gene encodes CDR1 SGHDN and CDR2 FVKESK. Trimming cost V 6 bases and J 4 bases, with 18 bases left between them. The CDR3 DNA sequence: TGTGCCAGCAGGGGGGACCTAGGAATCTCCACCGGGGAGCTGTTTTTT. It yields the protein CASRGDLGISTGELFF.

This clone was seen a handful of times. This chain joins TRBV5-1 and TRBJ2-2, with a possible D match to TRBD2 (6 bases). This CDR3 contains 14 residues. V was pared by 2 bases and J by 5 bases, with 10 bases between. Per the germline V gene, CDR1 is SGHRS and CDR2 is YFSETQ. CDR3 in DNA: TGCGCCAGCAGCTTTGACGGGACTACCGGGGAGCTGTTTTTT. Its translation: CASSFDGTTGELFF.

The chain is built from TRBV29-1 and TRBJ1-2; the match to TRBD1 covers 8 bases. CDR3 length: 12 residues. CDR1 and CDR2 (germline): SQVTM, ANQGSEA. J was trimmed by 7 bases and V by 4 bases; bases with no gene match: 5. The CDR3 is CSVAQGEGGYTF. CDR3 nucleotide sequence: TGCAGCGTTGCACAGGGGGAGGGTGGCTACACCTTC.

The rearrangement links TRBV6-5 to TRBJ2-3, with D uncertain. This CDR3 contains 12 residues. In germline, CDR1 is MNHEY, CDR2 SVGAGI. V lost 5 bases to trimming and J lost 12 bases, with 15 bases between them. As DNA, the CDR3 is TGTGCCAGCAGTACCCGTGGAGTCGCACAGTATTTT. Its translation: CASSTRGVAQYF.

This clone is medium-sized within its sample. The CDR3 DNA follows: TGTGCCAGCAGTGAAGCGCTTCAATTAAACGTCTATGGCTACACCTTC. It yields the protein CASSEALQLNVYGYTF. The chain recombines TRBV2 with TRBJ1-2; no firm D call. V gave up 0 bases and J gave up 4 bases, with 15 bases separating them. Germline-derived CDR1 and CDR2 are SNHLY and FYNNEI. The length of the CDR3 is 16 residues. Full variable domain (outside the CDR3, taken from reference TRBV2 and TRBJ1-2): EPEVTQTPSHQVTQMGQEVILRCVPISNHLYFYWYRQILGQKVEFLVSFYNNEISEKSEIFDDQFSVERPDGSNFTLKIRSTKLEDSAMYFCASSEALQLNVYGYTFGSGTRLTVV.

Concerning this clone: The same CDR3 can be traced to other DNA sequences in this sample. J is TRBJ2-7 and V is TRBV7-9; TRBD2 might be the D (6 bases). V lost 5 bases to trimming and J lost 2 bases, with 10 bases between them. CDR3 length: 13 amino acids. Germline CDR1 SEHNR, CDR2 FQNEAQ (reference sequence). CDR3 sequence (DNA): TGTGCCAGCAGCCTGGGAGGACCCTACGAGCAGTACTTC. Its protein product is CASSLGGPYEQYF.

The chain combines TRBV4-3 with TRBJ1-6; D is uncertain. The CDR3 runs to 13 residues. Germline V CDR1 and CDR2: LGHNA, YSLEER. Trimming stripped 0 bases from V and 10 bases from J, with 7 bases between. The CDR3 region has the DNA TGCGCCAGCAGCCAAGAACCGGGATCACCCCTCCACTTT. Translated: CASSQEPGSPLHF.

J is TRBJ1-1 and V is TRBV10-3; no definite D call. Germline CDR1 is ENHRY and CDR2 is SYGVKD. The CDR3 covers 13 residues. The V end lost 4 bases, the J end lost 3 bases, and 9 bases lay between the germline ends. CDR3 in amino acids: CAISVTGYTEAFF. The CDR3 bases are TGTGCCATCAGTGTAACGGGGTACACTGAAGCTTTCTTT.

The chain joins TRBV6-5 to TRBJ1-2; possibly TRBD1 for D (5 bases). The V and J ends lost 6 bases and 0 bases respectively, with 14 bases between them. Per germline, CDR1 MNHEY and CDR2 SVGAGI. This CDR3 has 15 amino acids. CDR3 sequence: CASREAGRTNYGYTF. In nucleotides, the CDR3 is TGTGCCAGCAGAGAGGCAGGGAGAACTAACTATGGCTACACCTTC.

V and J are TRBV4-3 and TRBJ2-3; no reliable D call. Trimming stripped 2 bases from V and 2 bases from J, with 5 bases between. Germline V gene sequence: CDR1 LGHNA, CDR2 YSLEER. The CDR3 consists of 13 residues. CDR3 residues: CASSQRPTDTQYF. CDR3 sequence (DNA): TGCGCCAGCAGCCAAAGGCCCACAGATACGCAGTATTTT.

This clone was counted only a few times. The chain couples TRBV6-6 to TRBJ1-5; D is perhaps TRBD1 (5 bases). CDR1 is MNHNY and CDR2 is SVGAGI in the germline V gene (reference sequence). CDR3 size: 13 residues. The V gene lost 6 bases and the J gene lost 2 bases, with 8 bases spanning the gap. DNA for the CDR3: TGTGCCAGCAGAGGGGATGGCAATCAGCCCCAGCATTTT. This gives the protein CASRGDGNQPQHF.

This rearrangement joins TRBV27 to TRBJ1-4; D not certain. This CDR3 comprises 15 residues. V was shortened by 2 bases and J by 2 bases, with 9 bases between the two germline ends. Germline CDR1 and CDR2: MNHEY and SMNVEV (reference sequence). Written as DNA, the CDR3 is TGTGCCAGCAGTTTAATAGCACGGACTAATGAAAAACTGTTTTTT. It translates to CASSLIARTNEKLFF.

CDR3 DNA sequence: TGTGCCAGCAGCGTAGGCGGACTACAAGAGACCCAGTACTTC. It yields the protein CASSVGGLQETQYF. This rearrangement joins TRBV9 to TRBJ2-5; TRBD2 might be the D (6 bases). CDR3 length equals 14 residues. Germline-derived CDR1 and CDR2 are SGDLS and YYNGEE. V was pared by 0 bases and J by 2 bases, with 8 bases between.

This clone rates as medium-sized. The chain carries TRBV19 and TRBJ1-2; 8 positions match TRBD1. There are 17 residues in the CDR3. CDR1 LNHDA and CDR2 SQIVND come from the germline V gene (reference sequence). After removal of 7 bases from V and 8 bases from J, the junction contained 21 bases not matched to a gene. The CDR3: CASTLLSRSAGGRGYTF. The CDR3 nucleotides read TGTGCCAGTACCCTCCTGAGTCGGTCGGCAGGGGGCCGAGGCTACACCTTC. Supplemented by reference TRBV19 and TRBJ1-2, the full variable domain reads DGGITQSPKYLFRKEGQNVTLSCEQNLNHDAMYWYRQDPGQGLRLIYYSQIVNDFQKGDIAEGYSVSREKKESFPLTVTSAQKNPTAFYLCASTLLSRSAGGRGYTFGSGTRLTVV.

This clone was recorded a few times. V gene TRBV7-9 combines with J gene TRBJ1-1, with no clear D. CDR3 size: 13 residues. Germline-derived CDR1 and CDR2 are SEHNR and FQNEAQ (reference sequence). Trimming left V 6 bases short and J 0 bases short, with 8 bases between. DNA of the CDR3: TGTGCCAGCAGTTACTCCTTGAACACTGAAGCTTTCTTT. Its translation is CASSYSLNTEAFF.

This clone showed up just once. The genes are TRBV5-1 and TRBJ1-4; D gene uncertain. The CDR3 loop spans 15 amino acids. The germline CDR1 and CDR2 sequences are SGHRS and YFSETQ. The V end lost 0 bases, the J end lost 8 bases, and 14 bases lay between the germline ends. The CDR3 here is CASSLASGGNEKLFF. DNA for the CDR3: TGCGCCAGCAGCTTGGCGTCGGGAGGTAACGAAAAACTGTTTTTT.

The chain recombines TRBV6-5 with TRBJ1-6; D not resolved. Germline V gene lookup returns CDR1 MNHEY and CDR2 SVGAGI. V was cut by 6 bases and J by 10 bases, with 19 bases left in between. This CDR3 region has 15 residues. The CDR3 is CASRHDFDRGSPLHF. The CDR3 nucleotides read TGTGCCAGCAGACACGATTTTGACCGAGGGTCACCCCTCCACTTT.

The rearrangement links TRBV5-6 to TRBJ1-2; D possibly corresponds to TRBD1 (5 bases). The germline gives CDR1 SGHDT, CDR2 YYEEEE. This CDR3 region has 14 residues. V lost 4 bases and J 3 bases, leaving 13 bases between the germline ends. CDR3 amino acids: CASSVDSKDYGYTF. For the CDR3, the DNA is TGTGCCAGCAGCGTCGACAGTAAGGACTATGGCTACACCTTC.

The rearrangement uses TRBV28 and TRBJ1-4; no clear D gene. Trimming removed 7 bases at V and 0 bases at J, with 12 bases between. The CDR3 covers 15 residues. Germline V gene sequence: CDR1 MDHEN, CDR2 SYDVKM. CDR3 amino acids: CASTVAVATNEKLFF. Written as DNA, the CDR3 is TGTGCCAGCACAGTGGCGGTTGCAACTAATGAAAAACTGTTTTTT.